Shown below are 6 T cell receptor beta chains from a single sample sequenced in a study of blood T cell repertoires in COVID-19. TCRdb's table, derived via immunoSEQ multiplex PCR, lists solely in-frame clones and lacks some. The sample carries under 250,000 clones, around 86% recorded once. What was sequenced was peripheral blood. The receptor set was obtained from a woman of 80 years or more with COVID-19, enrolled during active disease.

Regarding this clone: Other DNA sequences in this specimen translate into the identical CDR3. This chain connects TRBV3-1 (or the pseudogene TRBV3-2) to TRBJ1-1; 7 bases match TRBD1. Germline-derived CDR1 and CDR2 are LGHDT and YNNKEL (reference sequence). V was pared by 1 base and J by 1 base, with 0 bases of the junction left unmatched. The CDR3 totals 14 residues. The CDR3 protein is CASSQGQGNTEAFF. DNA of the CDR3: TGTGCCAGCAGCCAAGGACAGGGGAACACTGAAGCTTTCTTT.

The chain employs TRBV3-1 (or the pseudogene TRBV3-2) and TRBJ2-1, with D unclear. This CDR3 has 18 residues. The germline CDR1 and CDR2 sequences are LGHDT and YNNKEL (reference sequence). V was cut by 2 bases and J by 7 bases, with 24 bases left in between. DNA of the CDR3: TGTGCCAGCAGCCAACACCTTCCCCAGGCCCCACGAACAAATGAGCAGTTCTTC. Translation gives CASSQHLPQAPRTNEQFF.

CDR3: CASSGLAGGYDTQYF. Written as DNA, the CDR3 is TGTGCCAGCAGCGGACTAGCGGGGGGGTATGATACGCAGTATTTT. V and J are TRBV7-2 and TRBJ2-3; the match to TRBD2 covers 15 bases. J lost 6 bases, V lost 5 bases, and 3 bases had no gene match. This CDR3 has 15 amino acids. Germline V gives CDR1 SGHTA, CDR2 FQGNSA.

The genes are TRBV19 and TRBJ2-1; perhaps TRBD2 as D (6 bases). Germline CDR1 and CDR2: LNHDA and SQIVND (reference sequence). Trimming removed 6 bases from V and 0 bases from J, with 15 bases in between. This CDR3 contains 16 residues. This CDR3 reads CASSGLNPASYNEQFF. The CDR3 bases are TGTGCCAGTAGCGGACTAAATCCCGCCTCCTACAATGAGCAGTTCTTC.

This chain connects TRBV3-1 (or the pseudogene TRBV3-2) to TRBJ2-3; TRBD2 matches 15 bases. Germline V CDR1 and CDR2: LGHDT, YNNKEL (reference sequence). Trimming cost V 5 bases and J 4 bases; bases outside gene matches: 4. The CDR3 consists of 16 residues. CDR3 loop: CASSSRTSGGADTQYF. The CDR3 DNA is TGTGCCAGCAGCTCCCGGACTAGCGGGGGGGCAGATACGCAGTATTTT.

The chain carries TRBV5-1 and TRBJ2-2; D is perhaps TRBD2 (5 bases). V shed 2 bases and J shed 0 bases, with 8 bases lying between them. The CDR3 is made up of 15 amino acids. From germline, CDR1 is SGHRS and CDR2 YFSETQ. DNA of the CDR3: TGCGCCAGCAGCTTTAGAGGGTCGAACACCGGGGAGCTGTTTTTT. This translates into CASSFRGSNTGELFF.